The sequence of this TCR beta chain was determined in a study of long-term antiretroviral therapy in people with HIV. This CDR3 is built from 15 residues. The trim removed 8 bases at V and 3 bases at J, leaving 13 bases unmatched. Germline V lookup: CDR1 MNHEY, CDR2 SVGAGI. Version v3.0 of the immunoSEQ assay was performed at survey level. The data were produced by immunoSEQ multiplex PCR, yet TCRdb's version contains in-frame clones alone and is incomplete. Of 25,000 or so clones listed, over 90% are singletons. Comment on this clone: Its antigen is not known.

Study observations and caveats: All time points showed a repertoire dominated by clones expanded before ART.

This rearrangement joins TRBV6-5 to TRBJ2-7; 7 nucleotides align to TRBD1. This sequence was found in a man in his forties or fifties with HIV. This specimen was unsorted PBMCs, taken 6.2 years after starting antiretroviral therapy. The CDR3 region has the DNA TGTGCCAGCCGCTCGCGGTGGGACAGCAGCTACGAGCAGTACTTC. Its protein product is CASRSRWDSSYEQYF.